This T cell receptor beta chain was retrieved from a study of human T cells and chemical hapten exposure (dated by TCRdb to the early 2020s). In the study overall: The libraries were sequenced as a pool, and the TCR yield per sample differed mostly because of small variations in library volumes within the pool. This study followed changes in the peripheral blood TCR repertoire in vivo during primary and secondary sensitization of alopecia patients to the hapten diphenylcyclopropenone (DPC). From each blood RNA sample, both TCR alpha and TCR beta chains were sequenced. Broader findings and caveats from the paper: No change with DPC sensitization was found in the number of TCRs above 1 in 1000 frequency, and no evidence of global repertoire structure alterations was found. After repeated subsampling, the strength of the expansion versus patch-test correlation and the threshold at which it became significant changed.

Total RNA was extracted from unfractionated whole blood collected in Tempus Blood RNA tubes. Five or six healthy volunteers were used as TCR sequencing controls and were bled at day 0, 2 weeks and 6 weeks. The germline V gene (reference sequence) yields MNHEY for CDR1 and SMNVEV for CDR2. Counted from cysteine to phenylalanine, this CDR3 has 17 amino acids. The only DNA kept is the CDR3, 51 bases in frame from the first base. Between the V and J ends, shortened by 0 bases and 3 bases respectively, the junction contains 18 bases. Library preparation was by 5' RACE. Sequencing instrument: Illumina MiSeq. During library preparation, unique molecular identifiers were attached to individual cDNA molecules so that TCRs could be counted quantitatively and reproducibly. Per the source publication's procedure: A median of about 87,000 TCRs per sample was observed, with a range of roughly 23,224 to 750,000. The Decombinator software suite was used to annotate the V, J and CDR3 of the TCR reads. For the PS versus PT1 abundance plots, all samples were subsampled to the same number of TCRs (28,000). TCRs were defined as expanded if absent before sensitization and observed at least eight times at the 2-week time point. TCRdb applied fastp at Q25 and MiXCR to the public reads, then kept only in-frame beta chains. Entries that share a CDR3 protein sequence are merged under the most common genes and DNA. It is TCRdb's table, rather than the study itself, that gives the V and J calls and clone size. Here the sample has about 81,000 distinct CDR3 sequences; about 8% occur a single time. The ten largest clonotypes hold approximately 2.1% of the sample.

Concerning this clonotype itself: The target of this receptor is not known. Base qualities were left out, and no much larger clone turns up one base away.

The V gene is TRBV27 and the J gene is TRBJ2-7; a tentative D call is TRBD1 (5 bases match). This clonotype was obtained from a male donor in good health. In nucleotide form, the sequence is TGTGCCAGCAGTTTATCGCCCCCCCGACAGTTCAGCTACGAGCAGTACTTC. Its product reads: CASSLSPPRQFSYEQYF.